This is a list of T cell receptor beta chains from one sample in a study of shared clonotypes between healthy human individuals. Some clones are missing from TCRdb's copy, which holds only in-frame ones; the method was immunoSEQ multiplex PCR. The sample lists about 670,000 clones; roughly 70% were seen once. The sequenced sample was memory CD4+ T cells sorted from blood. Source of these receptors: a woman in her thirties in good health. Each CDR3 is given with its conserved first and last residue. Each record gives: D gene, J gene, V gene, clone size, CDR3 protein, CDR3 DNA. D genes are given only for firm matches. Part of the rows lack a size; the others show once, few, many or a class for expanded clones.

>TRBD1|TRBJ2-4|TRBV27|NA
CASSSGQGWNIQYF
TGTGCCAGCAGTTCAGGACAGGGGTGGAACATTCAGTACTTC
>NA|TRBJ2-1|TRBV5-8|NA
CASSLGQALYNEQFF
TGTGCCAGCAGCTTGGGACAGGCCCTATACAATGAGCAGTTCTTC
>NA|TRBJ2-4|TRBV18|NA
CASSLRQVIAKNIQYF
TGTGCCAGCTCACTGCGACAAGTTATAGCCAAAAACATTCAGTACTTC
>NA|TRBJ2-1|TRBV27|once
CASRSSLSSYNEQFF
TGTGCCAGCAGGTCGAGCCTAAGCTCCTACAATGAGCAGTTCTTC
>TRBD1|TRBJ1-2|TRBV15|NA
CATSSGQGARDYGYTF
TGTGCCACCAGCTCGGGACAGGGGGCGCGGGACTATGGCTACACCTTC
>NA|TRBJ2-7|TRBV27|once
CASSRKVAHEQYF
TGTGCCAGCAGCCGAAAGGTGGCCCACGAGCAGTACTTC
>TRBD2|TRBJ2-1|TRBV29-1|NA
CSVSGTTGSYNEQFF
TGCAGCGTGTCCGGGACTACCGGCTCCTACAATGAGCAGTTCTTC
>NA|TRBJ1-4|TRBV7-8|NA
CASSLGTGRESNEKLFF
TGTGCCAGCAGCTTAGGTACAGGGAGGGAATCTAATGAAAAACTGTTTTTT
>NA|TRBJ2-2|TRBV5-1|NA
CASSNFGNTGELFF
TGCGCCAGCAGCAATTTCGGGAACACCGGGGAGCTGTTTTTT
>NA|TRBJ1-2|TRBV28|NA
CASSLLGGLYGYTF
TGTGCCAGCAGTTTACTCGGGGGATTATATGGCTACACCTTC
>TRBD2|TRBJ2-2|TRBV7-3|NA
CASSSPLAGGATGELFF
TGTGCCAGCAGCTCCCCTTTAGCGGGAGGGGCAACCGGGGAGCTGTTTTTT
>TRBD2|TRBJ2-1|TRBV10-1|NA
CASSEETSGSTNEQFF
TGCGCCAGCAGTGAGGAGACTAGCGGGAGTACCAATGAGCAGTTCTTC
>TRBD1|TRBJ2-2|TRBV27|few
CASSQSGTGFRELFF
TGTGCCAGCAGCCAGTCCGGGACAGGGTTTCGGGAGCTGTTTTTT
>NA|TRBJ2-7|TRBV2|few
CASSHPMRPYEQYF
TGTGCCAGCAGCCATCCCATGAGGCCCTACGAGCAGTACTTC
>NA|TRBJ2-1|TRBV11-1|NA
CASSLDLGNEQFF
TGTGCCAGCAGCTTAGATCTCGGTAATGAGCAGTTCTTC
>NA|TRBJ1-5|TRBV2|few
CASTMKEYELSNQPQHF
TGTGCCAGCACAATGAAGGAATATGAGTTAAGCAATCAGCCCCAGCATTTT
>NA|TRBJ2-1|TRBV11-2|NA
CASSLFTGPYNEQFF
TGTGCCAGCAGCTTATTTACAGGGCCCTACAATGAGCAGTTCTTC
>NA|TRBJ2-1|TRBV29-1|NA
CSVSGGSSVYNEQFF
TGCAGCGTTTCCGGTGGCTCTAGCGTATACAATGAGCAGTTCTTC
>NA|TRBJ1-5|TRBV19|few
CASSAISNQPQHF
TGTGCCAGTAGTGCCATCAGCAATCAGCCCCAGCATTTT
>NA|TRBJ2-7|TRBV28|NA
CASSYQTYEQYF
TGTGCCAGCAGTTATCAGACCTACGAGCAGTACTTC
>NA|TRBJ1-5|TRBV28|NA
CASSYQTGPRNQPQHF
TGTGCCAGCAGCTATCAGACAGGTCCGAGGAATCAGCCCCAGCATTTT
>NA|TRBJ2-3|TRBV14|NA
CASSQGSTDTQYF
TGTGCCAGCAGCCAAGGAAGCACAGATACGCAGTATTTT
>TRBD2|TRBJ2-1|TRBV19|NA
CASNLGAGGPENEQFF
TGTGCCAGTAATCTAGGGGCGGGAGGGCCGGAAAATGAGCAGTTCTTC
>NA|TRBJ2-7|TRBV7-9|NA
CASSIDPAYEQYF
TGTGCCAGCAGTATAGATCCAGCGTACGAGCAGTACTTC
>NA|TRBJ2-3|TRBV19|NA
CASSFIGGSTDTQYF
TGTGCCAGTAGCTTCATTGGCGGCAGCACAGATACGCAGTATTTT
>TRBD2|TRBJ2-3|TRBV7-6|NA
CASTQEELAGVAPSTDTQYF
TGTGCCAGCACCCAAGAGGAACTAGCGGGAGTTGCCCCTAGCACAGATACGCAGTATTTT
>NA|TRBJ1-1|TRBV6-5|NA
CASSYRSEPTEAFF
TGTGCCAGCAGTTACCGAAGCGAGCCCACTGAAGCTTTCTTT
>NA|TRBJ2-2|TRBV15|NA
CATTQVLTGELFF
TGTGCCACCACCCAAGTTCTCACCGGGGAGCTGTTTTTT
>TRBD1|TRBJ2-2|TRBV29-1|NA
CSVEGTGGSGELFF
TGCAGCGTGGAGGGGACAGGGGGCTCCGGGGAGCTGTTTTTT
>NA|TRBJ1-2|TRBV28|NA
CASRPGLNNYGYTF
TGTGCCAGCAGGCCGGGACTTAACAACTATGGCTACACCTTC
>NA|TRBJ1-2|TRBV27|NA
CASSVRQGATYGYTF
TGTGCCAGCAGTGTCCGCCAAGGGGCCACCTATGGCTACACCTTC
>NA|TRBJ2-7|TRBV28|few
CASRGNYEQYF
TGTGCCAGTCGAGGGAACTACGAGCAGTACTTC
>NA|TRBJ2-1|TRBV2|NA
CASSPHGYNEQFF
TGTGCCAGCAGCCCCCACGGCTACAATGAGCAGTTCTTC
>NA|TRBJ2-7|TRBV5-1|NA
CASGEPGSYEQYF
TGCGCCAGCGGGGAGCCGGGTTCCTACGAGCAGTACTTC
>NA|TRBJ1-1|TRBV2|NA
CASSATGLGTEAFF
TGTGCCAGCAGTGCTACAGGGCTGGGAACTGAAGCTTTCTTT
>TRBD1|TRBJ1-2|TRBV28|NA
CATPGGGGTGYTF
TGTGCCACCCCCGGGGGAGGGGGCACTGGCTACACCTTC
>NA|TRBJ2-2|TRBV6-5|NA
CASRVGANTGELFF
TGTGCCAGCAGGGTAGGAGCGAACACCGGGGAGCTGTTTTTT
>TRBD2|TRBJ2-5|TRBV5-6|NA
CASNSLGRGGQETQYF
TGTGCCAGCAATTCACTTGGGCGGGGGGGGCAAGAGACCCAGTACTTC
>TRBD2|TRBJ2-3|TRBV9|few
CASSSSGKLDTQYF
TGTGCCAGCAGCTCAAGCGGGAAGCTTGATACGCAGTATTTT
>NA|TRBJ2-2|TRBV10-3|few
CAISDPTLYTGELFF
TGTGCCATCAGCGACCCGACACTTTACACCGGGGAGCTGTTTTTT
>NA|TRBJ2-7|TRBV5-1|NA
CASSLAGGAKGYEQYF
TGCGCCAGCAGCTTGGCCGGCGGGGCGAAAGGGTACGAGCAGTACTTC
>NA|TRBJ2-7|TRBV25-1|few
CASSAYYEQYF
TGTGCCAGCAGTGCTTATTACGAGCAGTACTTC
>TRBD1|TRBJ1-1|TRBV7-2|NA
CATKTGASSLNTEAFF
TGTGCCACCAAGACAGGGGCTTCCTCTTTGAACACTGAAGCTTTCTTT
>NA|TRBJ2-7|TRBV7-8|NA
CASSLAPKGRGYF
TGTGCCAGCAGCTTAGCGCCCAAGGGACGGGGGTACTTC
>TRBD1|TRBJ1-4|TRBV5-1|few
CASSFGQGVGEKLFF
TGCGCCAGCAGCTTCGGACAGGGAGTAGGTGAAAAACTGTTTTTT
>NA|TRBJ1-5|TRBV2|NA
CASSVGARAQHF
TGTGCCAGCAGTGTTGGGGCAAGGGCCCAGCATTTT
>NA|TRBJ2-2|TRBV2|NA
CASSGRRNTGELFF
TGTGCCAGCAGTGGCAGGAGGAACACCGGGGAGCTGTTTTTT
>TRBD1|TRBJ1-2|TRBV28|many
CASRVPGQKGGYTF
TGTGCCAGCAGGGTCCCGGGACAGAAAGGTGGCTACACCTTC
>NA|TRBJ2-7|TRBV21-1|NA
CASSKPGTSSSYEQYF
TGTGCCAGCAGCAAGCCCGGGACATCTTCCTCCTACGAGCAGTACTTC
>NA|TRBJ1-5|TRBV6-1|NA
CASRQPDSSNQPQHF
TGTGCCAGCAGGCAGCCAGACAGTAGCAATCAGCCCCAGCATTTT
>TRBD2|TRBJ2-7|TRBV4-1|NA
CASSSSVLAGSYEQYF
TGCGCCAGCAGCTCCTCGGTGCTAGCGGGATCCTACGAGCAGTACTTC
>NA|TRBJ1-5|TRBV18|NA
CASSLGASDGRPQHF
TGTGCCAGCTCACTGGGGGCAAGTGATGGCAGGCCCCAGCATTTT
>TRBD1|TRBJ1-2|TRBV7-9|few
CASSLGGDSPYGYTF
TGTGCCAGCAGCTTAGGCGGGGACAGTCCTTATGGCTACACCTTC